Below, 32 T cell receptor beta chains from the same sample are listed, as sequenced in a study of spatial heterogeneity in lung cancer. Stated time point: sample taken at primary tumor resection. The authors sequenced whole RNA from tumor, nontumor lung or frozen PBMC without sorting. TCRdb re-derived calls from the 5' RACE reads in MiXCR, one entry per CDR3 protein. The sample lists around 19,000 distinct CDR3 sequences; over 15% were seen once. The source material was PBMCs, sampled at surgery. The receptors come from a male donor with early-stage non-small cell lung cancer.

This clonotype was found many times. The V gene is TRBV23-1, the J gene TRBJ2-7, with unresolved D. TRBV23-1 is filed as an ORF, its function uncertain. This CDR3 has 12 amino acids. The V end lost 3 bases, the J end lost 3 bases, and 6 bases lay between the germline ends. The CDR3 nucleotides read TGCGCCAGCAGTCATGGGAACTACGAGCAGTACTTC. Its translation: CASSHGNYEQYF.

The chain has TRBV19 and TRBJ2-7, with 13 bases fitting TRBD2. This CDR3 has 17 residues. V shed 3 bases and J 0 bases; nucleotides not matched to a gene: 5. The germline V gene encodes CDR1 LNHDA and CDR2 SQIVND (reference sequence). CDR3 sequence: CASSIEGTSGVSYEQYF. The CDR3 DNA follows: TGTGCCAGTAGTATTGAAGGGACTAGCGGGGTCTCCTACGAGCAGTACTTC.

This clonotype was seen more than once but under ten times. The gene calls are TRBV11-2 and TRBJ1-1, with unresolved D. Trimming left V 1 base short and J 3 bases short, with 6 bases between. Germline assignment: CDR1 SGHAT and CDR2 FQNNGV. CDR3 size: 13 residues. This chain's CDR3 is CASSLGEDTEAFF. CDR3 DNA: TGTGCCAGCAGCTTAGGTGAGGACACTGAAGCTTTCTTT.

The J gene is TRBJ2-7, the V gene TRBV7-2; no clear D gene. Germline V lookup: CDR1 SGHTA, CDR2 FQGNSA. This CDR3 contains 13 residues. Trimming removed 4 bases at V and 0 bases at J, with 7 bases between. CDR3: CASSSLPSYEQYF. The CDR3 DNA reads TGTGCCAGCAGCTCCCTTCCCTCCTACGAGCAGTACTTC.

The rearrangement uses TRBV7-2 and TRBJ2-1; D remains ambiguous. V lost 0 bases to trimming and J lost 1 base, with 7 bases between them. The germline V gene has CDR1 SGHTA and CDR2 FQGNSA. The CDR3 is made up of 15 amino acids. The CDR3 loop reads CASSLASASYNEQFF. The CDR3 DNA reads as TGTGCCAGCAGCTTAGCATCAGCGTCCTACAATGAGCAGTTCTTC.

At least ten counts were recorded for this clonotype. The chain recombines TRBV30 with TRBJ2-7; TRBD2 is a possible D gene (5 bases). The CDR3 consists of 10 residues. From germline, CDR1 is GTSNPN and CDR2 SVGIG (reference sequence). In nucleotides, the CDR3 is TGTGCTGGCGGACTGCGGGAGCAGTACTTC. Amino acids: CAGGLREQYF. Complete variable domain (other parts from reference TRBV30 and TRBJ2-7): SQTIHQWPATLVQPVGSPLSLECTVEGTSNPNLYWYRQAAGRGLQLLFYSVGIGQISSEVPQNLSASRPQDRQFILSSKKLLLSDSGFYLCAGGLREQYFGPGTRLTVT.

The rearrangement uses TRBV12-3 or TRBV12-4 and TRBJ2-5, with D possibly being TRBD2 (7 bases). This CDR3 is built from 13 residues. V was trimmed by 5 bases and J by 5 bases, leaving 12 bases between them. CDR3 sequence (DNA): TGTGCCAGCAGTCGGGGGGCCGGGGAGACCCAGTACTTC. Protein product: CASSRGAGETQYF.

The CDR3 spells CASSQVSSEAFF. The CDR3 nucleotides read TGTGCCAGCAGCCAAGTCTCGTCTGAAGCTTTCTTT. The V and J genes are TRBV3-1 and TRBJ1-1, with D unclear. Trimming stripped 1 base from V and 6 bases from J, with 6 bases between. Germline loops: CDR1 LGHDT, CDR2 YNNKEL (reference sequence). The CDR3 covers 12 residues.

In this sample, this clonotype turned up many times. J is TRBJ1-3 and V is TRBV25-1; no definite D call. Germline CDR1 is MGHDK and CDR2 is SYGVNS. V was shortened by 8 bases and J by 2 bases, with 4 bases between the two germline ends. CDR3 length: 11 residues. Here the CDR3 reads CASRTGNTIYF. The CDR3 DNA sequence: TGTGCCAGCCGGACTGGAAACACCATATATTTT.

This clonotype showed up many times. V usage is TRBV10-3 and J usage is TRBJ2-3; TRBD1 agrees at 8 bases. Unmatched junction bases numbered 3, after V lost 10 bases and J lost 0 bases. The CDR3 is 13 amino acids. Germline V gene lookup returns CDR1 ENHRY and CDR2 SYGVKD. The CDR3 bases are TGTGCCACAGGGGGCAGTAGCACAGATACGCAGTATTTT. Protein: CATGGSSTDTQYF.

The CDR3 coding sequence is TGCAGCGTTGAAGGAATACAGGGGGCGCCCGGAGCTTTCTTT. Translation: CSVEGIQGAPGAFF. The chain recombines TRBV29-1 with TRBJ1-1; 9 nucleotides match TRBD1. The germline V gene has CDR1 SQVTM and CDR2 ANQGSEA. CDR3 size: 14 residues. Trimming took 1 base from V and 10 from J; bases not matched to a gene: 10.

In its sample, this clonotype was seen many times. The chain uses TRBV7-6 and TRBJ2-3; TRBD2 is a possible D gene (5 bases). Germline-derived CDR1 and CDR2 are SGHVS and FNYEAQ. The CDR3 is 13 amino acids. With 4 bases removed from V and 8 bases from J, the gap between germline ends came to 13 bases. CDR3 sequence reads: CASSSKIGGTQYF. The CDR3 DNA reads TGTGCCAGCAGCTCCAAAATAGGAGGTACGCAGTATTTT.

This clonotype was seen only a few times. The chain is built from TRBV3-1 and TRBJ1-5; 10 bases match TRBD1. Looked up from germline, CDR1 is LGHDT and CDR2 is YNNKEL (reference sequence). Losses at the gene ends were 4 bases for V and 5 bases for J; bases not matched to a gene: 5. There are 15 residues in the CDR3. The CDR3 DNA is TGTGCCAGCAGCCTCTCCGGGACAGGGGATCAGCCCCAGCATTTT. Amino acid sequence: CASSLSGTGDQPQHF.

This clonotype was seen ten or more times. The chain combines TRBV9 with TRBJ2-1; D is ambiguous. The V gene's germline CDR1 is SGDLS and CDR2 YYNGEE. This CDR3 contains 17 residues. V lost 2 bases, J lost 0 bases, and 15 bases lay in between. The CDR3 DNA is TGTGCCAGCAGCGTGCCAATGGACGGTAGCTCCTACAATGAGCAGTTCTTC. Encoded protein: CASSVPMDGSSYNEQFF.

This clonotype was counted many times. CDR3 region: CASSPRSGQGTETQYF. CDR3 coding DNA: TGTGCCAGCAGCCCCCGTTCGGGACAGGGGACGGAGACCCAGTACTTC. The V and J genes are TRBV9 and TRBJ2-5, with 10 positions matching TRBD1. V lost 4 bases and J lost 5; bases outside the gene matches: 11. Germline lookup yields CDR1 SGDLS and CDR2 YYNGEE. The CDR3 has 16 residues.

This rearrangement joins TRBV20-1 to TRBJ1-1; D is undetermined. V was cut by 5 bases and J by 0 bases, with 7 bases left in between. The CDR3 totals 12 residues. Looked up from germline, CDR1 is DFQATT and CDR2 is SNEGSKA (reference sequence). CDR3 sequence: CSAPTVNTEAFF. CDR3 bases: TGCAGTGCTCCCACGGTGAACACTGAAGCTTTCTTT.

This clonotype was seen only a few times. Here the CDR3 DNA reads TGTGCCAGCAGTTCCCGGACAGTACGTGAAGCTTTCTTT. Encoded protein: CASSSRTVREAFF. The chain has TRBV12-3 or TRBV12-4 and TRBJ1-1, with D possibly TRBD1 on 6 matching bases. Trimming removed 4 bases at V and 7 bases at J, with 13 bases between. The CDR3 consists of 13 residues.

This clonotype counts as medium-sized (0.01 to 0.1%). Written as DNA, the CDR3 is TGCGCCAGCAGCTCGGGACAGGGTGAAGAGCCCCAGCATTTT. This gives the protein CASSSGQGEEPQHF. This chain uses TRBV5-1 with TRBJ1-5, with 9 bases that match TRBD1. The V gene end was trimmed by 3 bases and the J gene end by 8 bases; junction bases not matched to a gene: 6. This CDR3 has 14 residues. Germline V gene sequence: CDR1 SGHRS, CDR2 YFSETQ.

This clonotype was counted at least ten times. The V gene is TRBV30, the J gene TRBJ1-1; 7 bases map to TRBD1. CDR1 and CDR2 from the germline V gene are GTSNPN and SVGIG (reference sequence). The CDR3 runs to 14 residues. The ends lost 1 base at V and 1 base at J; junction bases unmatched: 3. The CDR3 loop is CAWSARDRNTEAFF. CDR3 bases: TGTGCCTGGAGTGCGCGGGACAGGAACACTGAAGCTTTCTTT. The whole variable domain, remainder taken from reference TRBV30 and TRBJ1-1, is SQTIHQWPATLVQPVGSPLSLECTVEGTSNPNLYWYRQAAGRGLQLLFYSVGIGQISSEVPQNLSASRPQDRQFILSSKKLLLSDSGFYLCAWSARDRNTEAFFGQGTRLTVV.

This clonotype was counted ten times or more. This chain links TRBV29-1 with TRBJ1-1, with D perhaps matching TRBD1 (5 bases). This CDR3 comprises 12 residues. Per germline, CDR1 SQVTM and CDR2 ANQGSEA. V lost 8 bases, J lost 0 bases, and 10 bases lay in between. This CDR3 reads CSTRDLNTEAFF. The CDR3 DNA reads TGCAGCACCAGGGACCTGAACACTGAAGCTTTCTTT.

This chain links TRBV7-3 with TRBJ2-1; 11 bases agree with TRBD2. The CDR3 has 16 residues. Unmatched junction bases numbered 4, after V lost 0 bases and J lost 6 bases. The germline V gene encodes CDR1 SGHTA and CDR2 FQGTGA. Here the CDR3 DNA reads TGTGCCAGCAGCTTAACGGGGCTAGCGGGAGGCAATGAGCAGTTCTTC. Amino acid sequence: CASSLTGLAGGNEQFF.

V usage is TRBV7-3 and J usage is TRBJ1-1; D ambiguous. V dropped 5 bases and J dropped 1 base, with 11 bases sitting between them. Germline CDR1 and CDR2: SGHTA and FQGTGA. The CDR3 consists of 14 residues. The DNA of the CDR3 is TGTGCCAGCAGCACCTCCTACGGGAACACTGAAGCTTTCTTT. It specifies CASSTSYGNTEAFF.

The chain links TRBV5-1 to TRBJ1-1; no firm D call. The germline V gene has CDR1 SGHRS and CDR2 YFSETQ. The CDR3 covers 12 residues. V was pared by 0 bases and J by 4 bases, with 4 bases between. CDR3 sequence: CASSLEGTEAFF. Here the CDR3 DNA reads TGCGCCAGCAGCTTGGAAGGCACTGAAGCTTTCTTT.

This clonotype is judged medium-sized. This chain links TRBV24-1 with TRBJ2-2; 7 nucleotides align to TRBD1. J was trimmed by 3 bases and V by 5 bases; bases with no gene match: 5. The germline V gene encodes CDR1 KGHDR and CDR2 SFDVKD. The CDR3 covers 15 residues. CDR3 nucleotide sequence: TGTGCCACCAGTGCCGGGACAGAGGACACCGGGGAGCTGTTTTTT. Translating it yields CATSAGTEDTGELFF.

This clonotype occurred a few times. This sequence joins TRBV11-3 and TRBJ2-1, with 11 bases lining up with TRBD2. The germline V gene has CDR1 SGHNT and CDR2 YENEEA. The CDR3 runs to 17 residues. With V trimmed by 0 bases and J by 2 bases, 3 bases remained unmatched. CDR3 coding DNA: TGTGCCAGCAGCTTAGAAGCTAGCGGGGGGCCCTACAATGAGCAGTTCTTC. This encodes CASSLEASGGPYNEQFF.

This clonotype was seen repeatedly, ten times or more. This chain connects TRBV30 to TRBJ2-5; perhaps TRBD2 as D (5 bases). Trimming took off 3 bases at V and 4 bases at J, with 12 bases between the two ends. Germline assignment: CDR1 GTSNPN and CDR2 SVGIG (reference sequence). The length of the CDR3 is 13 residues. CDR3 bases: TGTGCCTGGAGGCCGGGGATGCGAGAGACCCAGTACTTC. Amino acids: CAWRPGMRETQYF.

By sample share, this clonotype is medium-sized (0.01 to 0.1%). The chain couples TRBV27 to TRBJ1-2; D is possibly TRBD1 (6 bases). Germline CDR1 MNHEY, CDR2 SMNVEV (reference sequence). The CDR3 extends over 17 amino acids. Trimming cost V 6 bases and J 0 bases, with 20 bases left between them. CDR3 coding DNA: TGTGCCAGCAGCCTTGCCCCTGGGGGGCTTTCTAACTATGGCTACACCTTC. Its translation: CASSLAPGGLSNYGYTF.

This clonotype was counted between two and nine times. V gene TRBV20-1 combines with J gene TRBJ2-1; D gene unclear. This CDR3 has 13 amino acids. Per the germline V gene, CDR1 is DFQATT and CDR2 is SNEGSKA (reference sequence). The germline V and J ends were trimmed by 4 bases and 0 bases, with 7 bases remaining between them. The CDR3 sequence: CSAKKSSYNEQFF. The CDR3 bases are TGCAGTGCTAAGAAGAGCTCCTACAATGAGCAGTTCTTC.

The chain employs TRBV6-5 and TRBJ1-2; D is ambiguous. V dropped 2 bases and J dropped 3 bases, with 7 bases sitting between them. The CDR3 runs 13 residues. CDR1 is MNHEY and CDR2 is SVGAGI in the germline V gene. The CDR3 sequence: CASSYEADYGYTF. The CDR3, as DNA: TGTGCCAGCAGTTACGAGGCAGACTATGGCTACACCTTC.

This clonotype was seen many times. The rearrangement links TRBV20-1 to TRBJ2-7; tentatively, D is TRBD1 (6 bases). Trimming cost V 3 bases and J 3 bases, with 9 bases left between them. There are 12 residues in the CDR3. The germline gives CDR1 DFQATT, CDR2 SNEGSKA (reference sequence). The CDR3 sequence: CSAREGGYEQYF. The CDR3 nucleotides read TGCAGTGCTAGGGAAGGGGGCTACGAGCAGTACTTC.

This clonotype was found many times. CDR3 in amino acids: CASSPSPGVEEKLFF. The CDR3 region has the DNA TGTGCCAGCAGCCCTAGCCCAGGGGTAGAAGAAAAACTGTTTTTT. The genes are TRBV7-9 and TRBJ1-4; possibly TRBD1 for D (6 bases). The germline V and J ends were trimmed by 5 bases and 8 bases, with 18 bases remaining between them. This CDR3 comprises 15 residues. The germline V gene has CDR1 SEHNR and CDR2 FQNEAQ (reference sequence). Together with reference TRBV7-9 and TRBJ1-4, the CDR3 gives the full variable domain: DTGVSQNPRHKITKRGQNVTFRCDPISEHNRLYWYRQTLGQGPEFLTYFQNEAQLEKSRLLSDRFSAERPKGSFSTLEIQRTEQGDSAMYLCASSPSPGVEEKLFFGSGTQLSVL.

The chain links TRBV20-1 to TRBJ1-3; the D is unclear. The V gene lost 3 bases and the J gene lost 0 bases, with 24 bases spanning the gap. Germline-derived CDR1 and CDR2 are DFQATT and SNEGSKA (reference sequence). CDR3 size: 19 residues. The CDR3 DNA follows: TGCAGTGCTAGTCCTCCCTCATCTCGACGGCCATACTCTGGAAACACCATATATTTT. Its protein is CSASPPSSRRPYSGNTIYF.